This entry describes one T cell receptor beta chain. Unique molecular identifiers were used to barcode this TCRbeta library. One entry per CDR3 protein results from TCRdb running MiXCR on the PCR reads. The repertoire holds approximately 520,000 distinct CDR3 sequences, around 10% seen once, with 14% in the top ten. These data come from a study of T-cell reconstitution after alpha-beta-depleted transplantation in children. This CDR3 is 18 amino acids long. Trimming left V 5 bases short and J 0 bases short, with 23 bases between. The germline V gene has CDR1 SGHAT and CDR2 FQDESV (reference sequence). The sequences come from PBMCs, mostly from graft donor cells, collected 180 days after TCRalphabeta/CD19-depleted stem cell transplant. This TCR derives from a female patient between 2 and 10 years old who had a stem cell transplant for aplastic anemia, so the T cells may come from the graft donor. The chain employs TRBV11-1 and TRBJ2-7; the D gene is possibly TRBD2 (6 bases). The CDR3 DNA is TGTGCCAGCAGCCCCCATTCCGGGACTCCCACCGGCTCCTACGAGCAGTACTTC. Its protein product is CASSPHSGTPTGSYEQYF. The variable domain in full, with the rest retrieved from reference TRBV11-1 and TRBJ2-7, is EAEVAQSPRYKITEKSQAVAFWCDPISGHATLYWYRQILGQGPELLVQFQDESVVDDSQLPKDRFSAERLKGVDSTLKIQPAELGDSAMYLCASSPHSGTPTGSYEQYFGPGTRLTVT.